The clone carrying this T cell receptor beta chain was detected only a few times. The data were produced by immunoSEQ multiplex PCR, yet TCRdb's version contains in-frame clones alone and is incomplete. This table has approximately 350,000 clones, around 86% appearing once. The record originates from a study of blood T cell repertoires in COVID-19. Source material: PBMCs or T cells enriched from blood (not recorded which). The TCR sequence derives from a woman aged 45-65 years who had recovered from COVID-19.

DNA of the CDR3: TGTGCCAGCAGCTTGGGCCTTGAAGCTTTCTTT. It is translated as CASSLGLEAFF. The chain combines TRBV11-3 with TRBJ1-1; D unresolved. The germline CDR1 and CDR2 sequences are SGHNT and YENEEA. This CDR3 is built from 11 residues. V dropped 3 bases and J dropped 7 bases, with 6 bases sitting between them.